These 6 T cell receptor beta chains were all obtained from the same sample, sequenced in a study of synovial regulatory T cells in juvenile arthritis. The assay was immunoSEQ multiplex PCR, and TCRdb's table has in-frame clones only and misses some. The sample holds 7,500 to 10,000 clones. Source material: Treg cells from blood. Subset specified: remaining (HLA-DR-negative) circulating blood Treg cells. Source of these receptors: a donor aged 2-35 years with juvenile idiopathic arthritis.

The J gene is TRBJ1-3, the V gene TRBV6-1; absent DNA, TCRdb's TRBD1 call cannot be checked. This CDR3 region has 13 residues. No DNA sequence is on record. The germline gives CDR1 MNHNS, CDR2 SASEGT. The CDR3 here is CASSWDRGYTIYF.

The J gene is TRBJ2-7, the V gene TRBV2. This CDR3 is built from 13 residues. DNA is not recorded here. Per germline, CDR1 SNHLY and CDR2 FYNNEI. CDR3 region: CASSEQIAYEQYF.

The chain recombines TRBV2 with TRBJ2-7. There are 16 residues in the CDR3. No DNA sequence was recorded. Germline assignment: CDR1 SNHLY and CDR2 FYNNEI. The CDR3 region is CASSERDAAGPYEQYF. The whole variable domain, filled in from reference TRBV2 and TRBJ2-7, reads EPEVTQTPSHQVTQMGQEVILRCVPISNHLYFYWYRQILGQKVEFLVSFYNNEISEKSEIFDDQFSVERPDGSNFTLKIRSTKLEDSAMYFCASSERDAAGPYEQYFGPGTRLTVT.

The chain uses TRBV7-3 and TRBJ1-3. The germline V gene has CDR1 SGHTA and CDR2 FQGTGA. CDR3 length: 13 residues. The coding DNA is unavailable. The CDR3: CASSSPPGNTIYF.

This chain connects TRBV6-6 to TRBJ1-2. This CDR3 contains 14 residues. No DNA is recorded. The germline CDR1 and CDR2 sequences are MNHNY and SVGAGI (reference sequence). This CDR3 is CASSYSPGADGYTF.

The J gene is TRBJ1-2, the V gene TRBV15; TCRdb lists TRBD1, though no DNA is available to test this call. Germline lookup yields CDR1 LNHNV and CDR2 YYDKDF (reference sequence). The CDR3 length is 13 residues. No DNA is recorded. The CDR3 sequence: CATSGQNRDGYTF.